This T cell receptor (beta chain) originates from a study of blood T cell repertoires in COVID-19. CDR1 is SNHLY, CDR2 FYNNEI, per germline. Trimming stripped 3 bases from V and 3 bases from J, with 11 bases between. The CDR3 covers 14 residues. Under the authors' procedure: It was from reference gene primer amplification that nucleated cell counts were estimated. TCRdb's copy holds only in-frame clones and misses some; the assay was immunoSEQ multiplex PCR. V and J calls and clone size are those listed in that table; D and trimming were worked out from the DNA. Altogether fewer than 250,000 clones are present, less than 85% being singletons, with the ten largest covering roughly 3.2%. Participants, roughly 18 to 90 years old, spanned approximately 25 US areas. Each recovered donor of Cohort 3 presented with two negative PCRs, clearance, or symptom resolution.

Sequencing was carried out using PBMCs or T cells enriched from blood (not recorded which). J is TRBJ1-2 and V is TRBV2; D remains unclear. This sequence was found in a woman in her thirties who had recovered from COVID-19. CDR3 amino acids: CASSDVTPDYGYTF. DNA of the CDR3: TGTGCCAGCAGTGACGTGACACCGGACTATGGCTACACCTTC.